What follows describes a single T cell receptor beta chain. This record belongs to a study of blood T cell repertoires in COVID-19. Looking at the study overall: Sites in the United States, Italy and Spain provided acute and convalescent COVID-19 samples. The cDNA or gDNA used as material had been derived from T cells, B-cell-depleted T cells, or PBMCs.

V was pared by 0 bases and J by 4 bases, with 14 bases between. This CDR3 has 16 amino acids. CDR1 and CDR2 (germline): KGHSH, LQKENI. Authors' analysis steps: Reference gene primers were amplified, and this amplification served to estimate nucleated cell counts. Profiled with immunoSEQ multiplex PCR; TCRdb holds only in-frame clones, not every one. V and J calls and clone size come straight from that table; D and trimming were deduced from the DNA. Of 150,000 to 200,000 clones in the sample, about 80% were seen once. The rearrangement joins TRBV18 to TRBJ2-3; tentative D call: TRBD1 (5 bases). Source material: peripheral blood. The sequence was collected from a man aged 60-69 years with acute or convalescent COVID-19. The DNA for the CDR3 is TGTGCCAGCTCACCACCCCCCCAGGGCGATGCAGATACGCAGTATTTT. It translates to CASSPPPQGDADTQYF.